A single sample gave rise to the 3 T cell receptor beta chains below, sequenced in a study of CD8+ T cells in alopecia areata. Once RNA had been extracted, it was reverse transcribed into cDNA to act as the sequencing template. The repertoire was sequenced with immunoSEQ multiplex PCR; TCRdb's copy has only in-frame clones and lacks some. The sample contains a few hundred thousand clones, roughly two thirds of which appear only once. This material consisted of CD4+ T cells sorted from blood, taken at week 0. These receptors were collected from a human donor with alopecia areata.

V is TRBV10-3 and J is TRBJ2-5; D is perhaps TRBD1 or TRBD2 (5 bases each). CDR1 ENHRY and CDR2 SYGVKD come from the germline V gene. The V end was cut by 4 bases, the J end by 13 bases, with 13 bases between. There are 11 residues in the CDR3. In nucleotides, the CDR3 is TGTGCCATCAGTGGAGGGACGGACTTGTACTTC. It codes for CAISGGTDLYF.

Here the CDR3 DNA reads TGTGCCAGCGGAACAGGGAGAAGGTACGAGCAGTACTTC. Amino acid sequence: CASGTGRRYEQYF. The chain uses TRBV9 and TRBJ2-7; a possible D gene is TRBD1 (6 bases). Trimming left V 7 bases short and J 4 bases short, with 15 bases between. This CDR3 spans 13 amino acids. Per germline, CDR1 SGDLS and CDR2 YYNGEE.

The chain uses TRBV10-3 and TRBJ2-3, with a weak D call TRBD1 (5 bases). This CDR3 has 14 residues. Germline V gene data show CDR1 as ENHRY and CDR2 as SYGVKD. V was pared by 2 bases and J by 4 bases, with 10 bases between. The chain's CDR3 is CAISETAGSDTQYF. The CDR3 DNA sequence: TGTGCCATCAGTGAGACAGCAGGGTCAGATACGCAGTATTTT.